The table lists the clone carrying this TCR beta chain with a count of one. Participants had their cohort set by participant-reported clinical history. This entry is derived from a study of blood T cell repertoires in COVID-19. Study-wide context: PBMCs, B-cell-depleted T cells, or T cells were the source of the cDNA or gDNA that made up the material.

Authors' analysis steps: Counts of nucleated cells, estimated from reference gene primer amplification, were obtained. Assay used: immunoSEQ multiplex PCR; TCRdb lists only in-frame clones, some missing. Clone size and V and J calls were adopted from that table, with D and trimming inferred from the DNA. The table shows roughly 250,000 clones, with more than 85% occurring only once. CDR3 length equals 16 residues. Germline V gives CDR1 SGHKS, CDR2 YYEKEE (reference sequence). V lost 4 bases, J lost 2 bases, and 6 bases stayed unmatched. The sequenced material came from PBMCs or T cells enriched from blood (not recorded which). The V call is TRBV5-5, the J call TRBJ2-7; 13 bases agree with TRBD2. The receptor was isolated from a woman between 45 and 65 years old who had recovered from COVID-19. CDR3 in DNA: TGTGCCAGCAGCGCCTTACTAGCGGGAGGGCCCTACGAGCAGTACTTC. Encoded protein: CASSALLAGGPYEQYF.